The 26 T cell receptor beta chains listed next were all sequenced from one sample in a study of blood T cell repertoires in COVID-19. Sequencing used immunoSEQ multiplex PCR; TCRdb keeps in-frame clones, though not all of them. The table lists about 70,000 clones, roughly 85% of them singletons. Sample: peripheral blood. The receptors were gathered from a woman older than 75 with acute or convalescent COVID-19.

The V call is TRBV9, the J call TRBJ2-1; TRBD2 matches 12 bases. The germline V gene has CDR1 SGDLS and CDR2 YYNGEE. V shed 3 bases, J shed 9 bases, and the junction held 7 bases outside the gene matches. CDR3 length equals 15 residues. As DNA, the CDR3 is TGTGCCAGCAGCGCCCGGACTAGCGGGGCGGCTGAGCAGTTCTTC. This codes for CASSARTSGAAEQFF.

This clone was recorded once. J is TRBJ2-7 and V is TRBV7-8; D remains unclear. Trimming removed 5 bases from V and 3 bases from J, with 8 bases in between. Germline CDR1 is SGHVS and CDR2 is FQNEAQ. The CDR3 runs to 12 residues. CDR3 sequence (DNA): TGTGCCAGCAGCCTGACTGGCTACGAGCAGTACTTC. Translation gives CASSLTGYEQYF.

This clone was observed once. The chain couples TRBV6-5 to TRBJ2-2, with 9 bases identical to TRBD1. The CDR3 consists of 15 residues. V dropped 6 bases and J dropped 0; count of bases not matched to a gene: 2. Germline values: CDR1 MNHEY, CDR2 SVGAGI. CDR3 amino acids: CASRGDRANTGELFF. CDR3 bases: TGTGCCAGCAGGGGGGACAGGGCGAACACCGGGGAGCTGTTTTTT.

The chain combines TRBV20-1 with TRBJ2-3; possibly TRBD2 for D (6 bases). CDR3 length: 11 residues. Deletions cut 4 bases from V and 6 bases from J, with 8 bases between. Germline V lookup: CDR1 DFQATT, CDR2 SNEGSKA (reference sequence). This chain's CDR3 is CSAIAADTQYF. The CDR3 DNA reads TGCAGTGCTATAGCGGCTGATACGCAGTATTTT.

V usage is TRBV5-6 and J usage is TRBJ2-7; possibly TRBD1 for D (6 bases). The CDR3 runs 13 residues. V lost 4 bases and J 2 bases, leaving 10 bases between the germline ends. Germline CDR1 is SGHDT and CDR2 is YYEEEE. The DNA for the CDR3 is TGTGCCAGCAGCCCAGGGGTTACCTACGAGCAGTACTTC. Protein: CASSPGVTYEQYF.

This clone was seen a few times. Written as DNA, the CDR3 is TGCACCAGCAGCCCGGGGTTCAACAATGAGCAGTTCTTC. Protein: CTSSPGFNNEQFF. This chain uses TRBV1 with TRBJ2-1; the table's D call, TRBD2, was not checked against the DNA. TRBV1 is an annotated pseudogene. The CDR3 loop spans 13 amino acids.

This clone has a handful of counts. The V call is TRBV30, the J call TRBJ2-3, with a tentative D call TRBD2 (6 bases). Germline assignment: CDR1 GTSNPN and CDR2 SVGIG (reference sequence). The CDR3 has 15 amino acids. V lost 2 bases, J lost 6 bases, and 18 bases lay in between. The CDR3 region is CAWSLRSGPGDTQYF. The CDR3 region has the DNA TGTGCCTGGAGTCTAAGGAGCGGGCCCGGGGATACGCAGTATTTT.

The chain employs TRBV6-5 and TRBJ2-1; D is unclear. Looked up from germline, CDR1 is MNHEY and CDR2 is SVGAGI. This CDR3 is built from 15 residues. Trimming shortened V by 7 bases and J by 0 bases, and 13 bases separated the two germline ends. The CDR3 loop is CASTRLEPSYNEQFF. CDR3 in DNA: TGTGCCAGCACTAGGCTTGAGCCCTCCTACAATGAGCAGTTCTTC.

This clone has only one observation. The chain uses TRBV20-1 and TRBJ2-7, with 8 bases that match TRBD1. Germline CDR1 DFQATT, CDR2 SNEGSKA (reference sequence). The J segment lost 7 bases and the V segment lost 6 bases, leaving 5 bases of the junction unmatched. The CDR3 sequence is 11 residues long. CDR3 nucleotide sequence: TGCAGTGCGGTTACAGGGGGAGAGCAGTACTTC. It is translated as CSAVTGGEQYF.

The chain employs TRBV11-2 and TRBJ1-1; 9 bases map to TRBD1. The CDR3 consists of 15 residues. V gave up 5 bases and J gave up 2 bases; unmatched junction bases: 6. Germline V lookup: CDR1 SGHAT, CDR2 FQNNGV. This CDR3 reads CASSPRQGGNTEAFF. Written as DNA, the CDR3 is TGTGCCAGCAGCCCGCGACAGGGGGGAAACACTGAAGCTTTCTTT. The variable domain in full, with the rest retrieved from reference TRBV11-2 and TRBJ1-1, is EAGVAQSPRYKIIEKRQSVAFWCNPISGHATLYWYQQILGQGPKLLIQFQNNGVVDDSQLPKDRFSAERLKGVDSTLKIQPAKLEDSAVYLCASSPRQGGNTEAFFGQGTRLTVV.

The rearrangement uses TRBV19 and TRBJ2-1, with TRBD2 matching over 13 bases. Germline assignment: CDR1 LNHDA and CDR2 SQIVND (reference sequence). The V segment lost 5 bases and the J segment 5 bases; nucleotides outside the gene matches: 6. The CDR3 is 16 amino acids. The CDR3 spells CASSSWTSGGNNEQFF. The CDR3 region has the DNA TGTGCCAGTAGTTCCTGGACTAGCGGGGGCAACAATGAGCAGTTCTTC.

DNA for the CDR3: TGTGCCAGCAGCCACCTCGGGACAGGGGGATCTGGGGCCAACGTCCTGACTTTC. Residues: CASSHLGTGGSGANVLTF. The J gene is TRBJ2-6, the V gene TRBV14; 11 nucleotides line up with TRBD1. The J segment lost 1 base and the V segment lost 3 bases, leaving 5 bases of the junction unmatched. CDR1 is SGHDN, CDR2 FVKESK, per germline. This CDR3 region has 18 residues.

On this clone itself: In the same sample, other DNA sequences code for this CDR3. V usage is TRBV6-4 and J usage is TRBJ1-1; TRBD1 is a possible D gene (6 bases). Looked up from germline, CDR1 is MRHNA and CDR2 is SNTAGT. There are 13 residues in the CDR3. V was clipped by 5 bases and J by 1 base, with 8 bases between them. The DNA for the CDR3 is TGTGCCAGCAGTTTGACAGGGAACACTGAAGCTTTCTTT. It codes for CASSLTGNTEAFF.

The J gene is TRBJ1-1, the V gene TRBV7-3; D is ambiguous. The V gene lost 4 bases and the J gene lost 0 bases, with 6 bases spanning the gap. Looked up from germline, CDR1 is SGHTA and CDR2 is FQGTGA. The CDR3 is 13 amino acids. The CDR3 nucleotides are TGTGCCAGCAGCTCCCGTTTGAACACTGAAGCTTTCTTT. The encoded protein is CASSSRLNTEAFF.

The chain couples TRBV11-3 to TRBJ2-5; TRBD2 agrees at 10 bases. Germline V gene sequence: CDR1 SGHNT, CDR2 YENEEA. The CDR3 contains 15 residues. V lost 3 bases and J lost 5; bases outside the gene matches: 6. The CDR3 bases are TGTGCCAGCAGCTTTGAGCGGGGGGGCTGGGAGACCCAGTACTTC. It encodes CASSFERGGWETQYF.

The gene calls are TRBV30 and TRBJ1-1, with D perhaps matching TRBD1 (5 bases). Germline V gene data show CDR1 as GTSNPN and CDR2 as SVGIG (reference sequence). The CDR3 extends over 13 amino acids. The V end lost 1 base, the J end lost 0 bases, and 6 bases lay between the germline ends. CDR3 amino acids: CAWSGTLNTEAFF. CDR3 DNA: TGTGCCTGGAGTGGGACATTGAACACTGAAGCTTTCTTT.

The V gene is TRBV19, the J gene TRBJ2-3, with 8 nucleotides matching TRBD2. Trimming took 4 bases from V and 0 from J; bases not matched to a gene: 12. The CDR3 covers 18 residues. Germline CDR1 is LNHDA and CDR2 is SQIVND (reference sequence). In nucleotides, the CDR3 is TGTGCCAGTAGTAGACGGCGTAGCGGGGACCCTAGCACAGATACGCAGTATTTT. Encoded protein: CASSRRRSGDPSTDTQYF.

The rearrangement uses TRBV19 and TRBJ2-7; D is ambiguous. This CDR3 region has 13 residues. Germline CDR1 is LNHDA and CDR2 is SQIVND (reference sequence). V lost 5 bases to trimming and J lost 6 bases, with 14 bases between them. The CDR3 here is CASSAASRSEQYF. Here the CDR3 DNA reads TGTGCCAGTAGTGCCGCGAGTCGGAGCGAGCAGTACTTC.

The gene calls are TRBV2 and TRBJ1-4, with D unclear. CDR3 length equals 17 residues. From germline, CDR1 is SNHLY and CDR2 FYNNEI. V lost 6 bases to trimming and J lost 3 bases, with 20 bases between them. CDR3 in DNA: TGTGCCAGCAGCCGGAGCTCTGTCCGCGGAGCTAATGAAAAACTGTTTTTT. As protein: CASSRSSVRGANEKLFF.

The chain uses TRBV2 and TRBJ2-1; 7 bases align to TRBD1. CDR1 and CDR2 from the germline V gene are SNHLY and FYNNEI. The CDR3 extends over 15 amino acids. The J segment lost 0 bases and the V segment lost 11 bases, leaving 10 bases of the junction unmatched. CDR3 nucleotides: TGTGCCCTCCGTAGGGGGCAGGGCTCCTACAATGAGCAGTTCTTC. The encoded protein is CALRRGQGSYNEQFF.

The chain uses TRBV10-2 and TRBJ1-2; perhaps TRBD1 as D (5 bases). Germline V CDR1 and CDR2: WSHSY, SAAADI. V was shortened by 6 bases and J by 8 bases, with 10 bases between the two germline ends. This CDR3 spans 11 amino acids. The CDR3 is CASREDSGYTF. As DNA, the CDR3 is TGCGCCAGCAGGGAAGACAGCGGCTACACCTTC.

The rearrangement joins TRBV5-1 to TRBJ2-1; TRBD2 might be the D (5 bases). The CDR3 sequence is 16 residues long. V lost 7 bases and J lost 0, with 17 bases in between. The germline V gene encodes CDR1 SGHRS and CDR2 YFSETQ. CDR3 region: CASAIGLPFSYNEQFF. The CDR3 DNA follows: TGCGCCAGCGCGATCGGACTTCCCTTCTCCTACAATGAGCAGTTCTTC.

This clone appeared a single time. This sequence joins TRBV19 and TRBJ1-1; 7 positions match TRBD1. The CDR3 runs to 14 residues. Trimming cost V 3 bases and J 11 bases; bases outside gene matches: 12. CDR1 and CDR2 (germline): LNHDA, SQIVND (reference sequence). The CDR3, as DNA: TGTGCCAGTAGTATTGGGCAGGGGGGTTATAAGGCTTTCTTT. Translated: CASSIGQGGYKAFF.

This chain connects TRBV10-2 to TRBJ1-5; tentatively, D is TRBD1 (5 bases). The germline V gene has CDR1 WSHSY and CDR2 SAAADI. V dropped 6 bases and J dropped 6 bases, with 15 bases sitting between them. CDR3 size: 14 residues. CDR3 protein: CASREISGLQPQHF. In DNA form, the CDR3 reads TGCGCCAGCAGAGAGATTTCGGGACTTCAGCCCCAGCATTTT.

The table lists this clone with a few counts. This chain links TRBV6-2 or TRBV6-3 with TRBJ2-3; weak D call: TRBD2 (6 bases). V dropped 5 bases and J dropped 4 bases, with 16 bases sitting between them. The CDR3 totals 15 residues. Germline assignment: CDR1 MNHEY and CDR2 SVGEGT. CDR3 loop: CASSPGRGRPDTQYF. CDR3 sequence (DNA): TGTGCCAGCAGTCCGGGACGGGGGAGACCAGATACGCAGTATTTT.

Only a few counts were recorded for this clone. This chain links TRBV18 with TRBJ1-2; 7 positions match TRBD1. The germline V gene encodes CDR1 KGHSH and CDR2 LQKENI. The V gene end was trimmed by 6 bases and the J gene end by 3 bases; junction bases not matched to a gene: 7. The CDR3 sequence is 14 residues long. In nucleotides, the CDR3 is TGTGCCAGCTCTCAGACAGGGTATGACTATGGCTACACCTTC. Translation gives CASSQTGYDYGYTF.